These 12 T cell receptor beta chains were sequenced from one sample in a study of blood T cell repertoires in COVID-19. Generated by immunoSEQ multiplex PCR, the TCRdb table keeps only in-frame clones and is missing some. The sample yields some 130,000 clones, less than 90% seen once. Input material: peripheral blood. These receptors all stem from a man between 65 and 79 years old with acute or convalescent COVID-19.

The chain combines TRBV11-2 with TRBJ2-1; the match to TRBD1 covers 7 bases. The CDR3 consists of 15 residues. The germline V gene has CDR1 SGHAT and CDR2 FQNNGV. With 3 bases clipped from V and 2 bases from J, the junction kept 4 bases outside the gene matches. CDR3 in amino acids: CASSFEGGPYNEQFF. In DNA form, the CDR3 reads TGTGCCAGCAGCTTTGAAGGGGGCCCCTACAATGAGCAGTTCTTC.

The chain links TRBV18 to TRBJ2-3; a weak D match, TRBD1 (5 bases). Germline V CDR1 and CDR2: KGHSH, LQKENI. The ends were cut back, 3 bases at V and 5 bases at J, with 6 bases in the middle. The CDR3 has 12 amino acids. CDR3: CASSPQGDTQYF. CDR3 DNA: TGTGCCAGCTCACCTCAGGGAGATACGCAGTATTTT. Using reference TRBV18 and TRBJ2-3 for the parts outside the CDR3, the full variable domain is NAGVMQNPRHLVRRRGQEARLRCSPMKGHSHVYWYRQLPEEGLKFMVYLQKENIIDESGMPKERFSAEFPKEGPSILRIQQVVRGDSAAYFCASSPQGDTQYFGPGTRLTVL.

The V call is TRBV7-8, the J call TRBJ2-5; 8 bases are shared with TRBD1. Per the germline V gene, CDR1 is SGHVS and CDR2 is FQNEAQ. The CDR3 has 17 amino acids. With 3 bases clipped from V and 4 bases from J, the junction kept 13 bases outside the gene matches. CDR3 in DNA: TGTGCCAGCAGCTTCCCCCCTGGGCAGGGGGCGCGAGAGACCCAGTACTTC. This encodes CASSFPPGQGARETQYF. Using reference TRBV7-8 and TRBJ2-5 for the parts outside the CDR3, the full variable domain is GAGVSQSPRYKVAKRGQDVALRCDPISGHVSLFWYQQALGQGPEFLTYFQNEAQLDKSGLPSDRFFAERPEGSVSTLKIQRTQQEDSAVYLCASSFPPGQGARETQYFGPGTRLLVL.

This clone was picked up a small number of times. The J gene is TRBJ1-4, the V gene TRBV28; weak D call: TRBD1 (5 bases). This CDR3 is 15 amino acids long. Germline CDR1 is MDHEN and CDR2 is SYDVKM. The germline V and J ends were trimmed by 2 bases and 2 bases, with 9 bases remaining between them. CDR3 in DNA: TGTGCCAGCAGTTTACAGGGTATGACTAATGAAAAACTGTTTTTT. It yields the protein CASSLQGMTNEKLFF.

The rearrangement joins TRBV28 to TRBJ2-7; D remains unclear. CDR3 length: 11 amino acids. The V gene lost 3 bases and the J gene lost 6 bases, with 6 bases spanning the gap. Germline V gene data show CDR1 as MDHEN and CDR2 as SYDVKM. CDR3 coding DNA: TGTGCCAGCAGTTTGGGCACCGAGCAGTACTTC. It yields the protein CASSLGTEQYF.

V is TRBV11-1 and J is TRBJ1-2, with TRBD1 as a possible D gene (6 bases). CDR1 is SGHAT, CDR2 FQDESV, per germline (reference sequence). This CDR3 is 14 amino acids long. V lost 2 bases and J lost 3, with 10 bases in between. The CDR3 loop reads CASSLSRGDYGYTF. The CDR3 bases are TGTGCCAGCAGCTTATCCAGGGGAGACTATGGCTACACCTTC.

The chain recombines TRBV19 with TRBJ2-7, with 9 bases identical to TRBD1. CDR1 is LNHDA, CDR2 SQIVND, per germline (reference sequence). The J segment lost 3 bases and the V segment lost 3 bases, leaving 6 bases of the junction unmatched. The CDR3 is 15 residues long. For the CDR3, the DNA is TGTGCCAGTAGTATGGGGACAGGGTTTGGCTACGAGCAGTACTTC. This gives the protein CASSMGTGFGYEQYF.

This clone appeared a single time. This CDR3 reads CASSYSPDFFRPYEQYF. CDR3 nucleotides: TGTGCCAGCAGTTATTCTCCGGACTTTTTTCGACCCTACGAGCAGTACTTC. The V gene is TRBV6-9, the J gene TRBJ2-7, with D perhaps matching TRBD2 (5 bases). The CDR3 runs to 17 residues. Trimming removed 0 bases at V and 2 bases at J, with 17 bases between. Germline V lookup: CDR1 MNHGY, CDR2 SVAAGI.

CDR3: CASSLRGGYEQYF. CDR3 nucleotide sequence: TGTGCCAGCAGTTTGCGGGGAGGCTACGAGCAGTACTTC. The chain is built from TRBV27 and TRBJ2-7, with a possible D match to TRBD2 (6 bases). In germline, CDR1 is MNHEY, CDR2 SMNVEV (reference sequence). The CDR3 totals 13 residues. Trimming stripped 3 bases from V and 3 bases from J, with 9 bases between.

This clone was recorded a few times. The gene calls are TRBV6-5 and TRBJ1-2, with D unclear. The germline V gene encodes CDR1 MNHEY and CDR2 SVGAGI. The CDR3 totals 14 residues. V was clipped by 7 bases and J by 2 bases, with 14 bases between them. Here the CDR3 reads CASIPSRGNYGYTF. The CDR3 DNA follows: TGTGCCAGCATACCTTCGCGGGGAAACTATGGCTACACCTTC.

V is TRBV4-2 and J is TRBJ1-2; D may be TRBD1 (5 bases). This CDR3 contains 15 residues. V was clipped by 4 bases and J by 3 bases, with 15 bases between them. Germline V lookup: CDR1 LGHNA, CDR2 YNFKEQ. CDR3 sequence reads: CASSLSHGGDYGYTF. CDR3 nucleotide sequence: TGTGCCAGCAGCCTGTCTCATGGGGGGGACTATGGCTACACCTTC.

In nucleotides, the CDR3 is TGTGCCACCAGCAGTGCGACCTACAATGAGCAGTTCTTC. Residues: CATSSATYNEQFF. V gene TRBV15 combines with J gene TRBJ2-1, with unresolved D. From germline, CDR1 is LNHNV and CDR2 YYDKDF (reference sequence). The V gene lost 3 bases and the J gene lost 2 bases, with 5 bases spanning the gap. The CDR3 covers 13 residues. The whole variable domain, filled in from reference TRBV15 and TRBJ2-1, reads DAMVIQNPRYQVTQFGKPVTLSCSQTLNHNVMYWYQQKSSQAPKLLFHYYDKDFNNEADTPDNFQSRRPNTSFCFLDIRSPGLGDTAMYLCATSSATYNEQFFGPGTRLTVL.